The 6 T cell receptor beta chains given below trace back to one sample, sequenced in a study of blood T cells in healthy people across ages. The second PCR ran roughly 7 to 12 cycles with a sample-barcoded 5' primer and J-beta primers. Using its own MiXCR run on the 5' RACE reads, TCRdb lists one record per CDR3 protein. This sample yields approximately 1,700,000 distinct CDR3 sequences, of which approximately 39% are seen a single time; under 25% belongs to the top ten. The source material was blood. All receptors come from a human donor in good health.

J is TRBJ2-7 and V is TRBV20-1; the D gene could be TRBD1 or TRBD2 (5 bases each). Germline loops: CDR1 DFQATT, CDR2 SNEGSKA (reference sequence). The CDR3 has 13 residues. V lost 6 bases and J 3 bases, leaving 15 bases between the germline ends. CDR3 nucleotides: TGCAGTGCCCCTGGGGCTAGCCTCTACGAGCAGTACTTC. Protein product: CSAPGASLYEQYF.

The chain links TRBV5-4 to TRBJ1-2; D is possibly TRBD1 (5 bases). V lost 0 bases to trimming and J lost 1 base, with 10 bases between them. Per germline, CDR1 SGHNT and CDR2 YYREEE (reference sequence). The CDR3 extends over 15 amino acids. The CDR3 loop reads CASSLAGTFNYGYTF. DNA of the CDR3: TGTGCCAGCAGCTTGGCCGGGACCTTTAACTATGGCTACACCTTC. The complete variable domain, with remaining parts taken from reference TRBV5-4 and TRBJ1-2, reads ETGVTQSPTHLIKTRGQQVTLRCSSQSGHNTVSWYQQALGQGPQFIFQYYREEENGRGNFPPRFSGLQFPNYSSELNVNALELDDSALYLCASSLAGTFNYGYTFGSGTRLTVV.

The rearrangement links TRBV7-2 to TRBJ2-3, with 8 bases that match TRBD2. Germline V gives CDR1 SGHTA, CDR2 FQGNSA. J lost 2 bases, V lost 5 bases, and 9 bases had no gene match. The CDR3 has 16 amino acids. For the CDR3, the DNA is TGTGCCAGCAGCGGTCGGGTCGGGGGGGCCACAGATACGCAGTATTTT. Protein: CASSGRVGGATDTQYF.

V and J are TRBV3-1 and TRBJ1-2, with 10 bases aligning to TRBD1. The trim removed 4 bases at V and 4 bases at J, leaving 12 bases unmatched. The CDR3 is 17 residues long. Germline V lookup: CDR1 LGHDT, CDR2 YNNKEL (reference sequence). CDR3 coding DNA: TGTGCCAGCAGCCCCTGGACAGGGGGAAGAGTTATCTATGGCTACACCTTC. Its protein is CASSPWTGGRVIYGYTF.

The rearrangement links TRBV4-2 to TRBJ2-6; perhaps D is TRBD1 or TRBD2 (5 bases each). This CDR3 has 18 residues. V gave up 0 bases and J gave up 0 bases, with 12 bases separating them. Germline-derived CDR1 and CDR2 are LGHNA and YNFKEQ. CDR3 sequence reads: CASSQDGQGVSGANVLTF. CDR3 DNA: TGTGCCAGCAGCCAAGATGGGCAGGGAGTCTCTGGGGCCAACGTCCTGACTTTC.

The chain carries TRBV29-1 and TRBJ1-1, with D perhaps TRBD1 (5 bases). CDR3 size: 12 residues. Trimming stripped 7 bases from V and 1 base from J, with 10 bases between. Germline V lookup: CDR1 SQVTM, CDR2 ANQGSEA. CDR3 DNA sequence: TGCAGCGCCCGGGACTCGAACACTGAAGCTTTCTTT. Translated: CSARDSNTEAFF. The full variable domain, in which reference TRBV29-1 and TRBJ1-1 provide the parts outside the CDR3, is SAVISQKPSRDICQRGTSLTIQCQVDSQVTMMFWYRQQPGQSLTLIATANQGSEATYESGFVIDKFPISRPNLTFSTLTVSNMSPEDSSIYLCSARDSNTEAFFGQGTRLTVV.